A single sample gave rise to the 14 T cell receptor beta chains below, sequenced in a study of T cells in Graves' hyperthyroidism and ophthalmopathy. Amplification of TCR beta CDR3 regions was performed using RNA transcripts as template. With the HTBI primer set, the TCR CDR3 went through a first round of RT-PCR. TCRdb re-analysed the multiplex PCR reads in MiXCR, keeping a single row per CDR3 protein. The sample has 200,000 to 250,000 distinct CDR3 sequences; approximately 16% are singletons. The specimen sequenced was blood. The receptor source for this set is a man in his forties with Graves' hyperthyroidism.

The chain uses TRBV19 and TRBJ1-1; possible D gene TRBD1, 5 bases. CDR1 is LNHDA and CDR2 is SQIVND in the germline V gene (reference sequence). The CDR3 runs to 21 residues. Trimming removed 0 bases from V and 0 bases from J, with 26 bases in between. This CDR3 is CASSIDGISRGNLPLNTEAFF. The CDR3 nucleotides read TGTGCCAGTAGTATAGATGGAATTTCGAGGGGAAACCTACCCTTGAACACTGAAGCTTTCTTT.

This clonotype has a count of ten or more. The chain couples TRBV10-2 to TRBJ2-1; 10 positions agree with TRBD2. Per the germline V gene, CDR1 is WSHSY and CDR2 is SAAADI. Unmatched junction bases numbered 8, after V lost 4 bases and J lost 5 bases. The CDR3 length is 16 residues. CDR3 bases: TGCGCCAGCAGTGGGCTAGCGGGGGCCACTGACAATGAGCAGTTCTTC. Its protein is CASSGLAGATDNEQFF.

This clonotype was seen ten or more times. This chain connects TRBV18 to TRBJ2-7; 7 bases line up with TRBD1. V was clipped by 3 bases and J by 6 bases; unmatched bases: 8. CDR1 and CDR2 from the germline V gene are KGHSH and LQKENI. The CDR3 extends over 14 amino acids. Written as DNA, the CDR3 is TGTGCCAGCTCACCGGCGACAGGGTCCCCCGAGCAGTACTTC. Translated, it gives CASSPATGSPEQYF. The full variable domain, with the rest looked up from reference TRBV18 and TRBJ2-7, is NAGVMQNPRHLVRRRGQEARLRCSPMKGHSHVYWYRQLPEEGLKFMVYLQKENIIDESGMPKERFSAEFPKEGPSILRIQQVVRGDSAAYFCASSPATGSPEQYFGPGTRLTVT.

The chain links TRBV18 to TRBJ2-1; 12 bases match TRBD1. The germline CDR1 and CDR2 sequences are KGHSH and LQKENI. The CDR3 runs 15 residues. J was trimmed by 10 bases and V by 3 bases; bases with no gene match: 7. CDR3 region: CASSPGTGGAGEQFF. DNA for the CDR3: TGTGCCAGCTCACCCGGGACAGGGGGCGCGGGAGAGCAGTTCTTC.

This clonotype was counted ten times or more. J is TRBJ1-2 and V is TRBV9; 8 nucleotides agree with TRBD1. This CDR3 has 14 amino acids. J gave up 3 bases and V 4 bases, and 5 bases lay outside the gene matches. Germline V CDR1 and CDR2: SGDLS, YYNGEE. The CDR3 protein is CASSRDRGDYGYTF. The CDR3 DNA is TGTGCCAGCAGCCGAGACAGGGGCGACTATGGCTACACCTTC.

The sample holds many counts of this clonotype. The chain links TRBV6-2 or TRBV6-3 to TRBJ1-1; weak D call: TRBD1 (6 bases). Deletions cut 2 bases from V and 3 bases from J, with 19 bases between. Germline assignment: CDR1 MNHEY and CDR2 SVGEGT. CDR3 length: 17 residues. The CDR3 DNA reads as TGTGCCAGCAGTTACGGGGGCCCGGACAGTTTCCACACTGAAGCTTTCTTT. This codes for CASSYGGPDSFHTEAFF.

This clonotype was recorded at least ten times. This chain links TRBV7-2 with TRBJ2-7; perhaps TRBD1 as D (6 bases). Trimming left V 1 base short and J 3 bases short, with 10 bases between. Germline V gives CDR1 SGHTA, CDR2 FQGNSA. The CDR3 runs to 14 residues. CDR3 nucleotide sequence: TGTGCCAGCAGCTTAGTCGGGACAAACTACGAGCAGTACTTC. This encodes CASSLVGTNYEQYF.

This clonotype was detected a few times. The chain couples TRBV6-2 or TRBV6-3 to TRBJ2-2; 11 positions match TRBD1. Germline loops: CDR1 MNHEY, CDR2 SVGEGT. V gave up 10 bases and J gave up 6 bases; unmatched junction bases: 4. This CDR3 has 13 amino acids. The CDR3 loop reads CATKDRGPGELFF. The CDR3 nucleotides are TGTGCCACCAAGGACAGGGGGCCCGGGGAGCTGTTTTTT.

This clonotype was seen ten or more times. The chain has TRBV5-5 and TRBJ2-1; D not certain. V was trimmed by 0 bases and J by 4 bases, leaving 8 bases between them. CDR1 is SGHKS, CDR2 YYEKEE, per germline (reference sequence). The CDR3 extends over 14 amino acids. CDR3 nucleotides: TGTGCCAGCAGCTTGGTTGGCCAATACAATGAGCAGTTCTTC. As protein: CASSLVGQYNEQFF.

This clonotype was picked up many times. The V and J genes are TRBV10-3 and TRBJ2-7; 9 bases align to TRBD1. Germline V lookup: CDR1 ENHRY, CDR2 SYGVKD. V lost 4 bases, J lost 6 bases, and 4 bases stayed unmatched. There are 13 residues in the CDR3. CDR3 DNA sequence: TGTGCCATCAGTGTGAACAGGGGGCGCGAGCAGTACTTC. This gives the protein CAISVNRGREQYF.

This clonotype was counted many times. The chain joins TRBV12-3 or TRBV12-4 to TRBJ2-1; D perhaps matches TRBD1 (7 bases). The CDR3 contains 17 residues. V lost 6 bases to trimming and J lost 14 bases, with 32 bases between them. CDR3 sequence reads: CASSTFWQGGVSARKFF. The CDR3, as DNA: TGTGCCAGCAGCACGTTCTGGCAGGGGGGCGTTTCGGCCCGAAAGTTCTTC.

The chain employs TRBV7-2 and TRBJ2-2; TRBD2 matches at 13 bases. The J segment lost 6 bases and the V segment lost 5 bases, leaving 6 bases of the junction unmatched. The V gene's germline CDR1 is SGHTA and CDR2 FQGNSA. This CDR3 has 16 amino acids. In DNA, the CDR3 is TGTGCCAGCAGCCGGACTAGCGGGAGATCGGCCGGGGAGCTGTTTTTT. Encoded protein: CASSRTSGRSAGELFF.

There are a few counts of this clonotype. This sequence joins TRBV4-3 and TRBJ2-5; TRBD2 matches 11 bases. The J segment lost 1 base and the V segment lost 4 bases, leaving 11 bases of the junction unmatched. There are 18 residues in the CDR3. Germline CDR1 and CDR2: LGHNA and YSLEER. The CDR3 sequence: CASSPRQTSGGIQETQYF. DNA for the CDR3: TGCGCCAGCAGCCCCAGACAAACTAGCGGGGGTATCCAAGAGACCCAGTACTTC.

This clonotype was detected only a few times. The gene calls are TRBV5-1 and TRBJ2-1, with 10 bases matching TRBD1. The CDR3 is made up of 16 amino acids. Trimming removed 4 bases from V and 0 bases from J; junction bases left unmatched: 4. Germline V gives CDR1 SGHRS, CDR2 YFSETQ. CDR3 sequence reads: CASSIWDRGSYNEQFF. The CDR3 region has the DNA TGCGCCAGCAGCATCTGGGACAGGGGCTCCTACAATGAGCAGTTCTTC.